In this sample, the clone carrying this TCR beta chain turned up many times. Its antigen is unknown. This CDR3 region has 16 residues. Trimming removed 2 bases from V and 3 bases from J; junction bases left unmatched: 4. CDR1 is SGHTA, CDR2 FQGNSA, per germline. TCRdb ran MiXCR on the reads and lists one entry per CDR3 protein. The table includes hundreds of thousands of distinct CDR3 sequences, roughly a tenth detected once. The sample originates from a study of T cell repertoires in cytomegalovirus infection. Study-wide findings and caveats: The ex vivo response showed dominance by HLA-C-restricted CMV-specific TCR beta clonotypes. Summed frequency of shared TCR beta families picked out CMV carriers who also had the relevant HLA.

The rearrangement joins TRBV7-2 to TRBJ2-1; 10 nucleotides match TRBD2. The specimen was PBMCs. The receptor was derived from a human donor in good health (CMV status not recorded). Some clones in this sample may be carry-over from other donors' samples. The CDR3 DNA sequence: TGTGCCAGCAGCTTAACTAGCGGGGAGTACTACAATGAGCAGTTCTTC. It encodes CASSLTSGEYYNEQFF.